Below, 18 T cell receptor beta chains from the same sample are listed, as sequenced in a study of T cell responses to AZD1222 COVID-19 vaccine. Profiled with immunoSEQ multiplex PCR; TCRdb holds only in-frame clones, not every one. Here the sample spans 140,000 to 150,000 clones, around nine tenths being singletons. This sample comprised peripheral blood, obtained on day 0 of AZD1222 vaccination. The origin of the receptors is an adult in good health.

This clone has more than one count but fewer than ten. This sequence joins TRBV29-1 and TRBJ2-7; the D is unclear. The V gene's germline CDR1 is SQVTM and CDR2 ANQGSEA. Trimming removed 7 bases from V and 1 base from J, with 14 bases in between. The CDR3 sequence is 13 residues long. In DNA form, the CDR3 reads TGCAGCGCCCCTTGGGTCTCATCCTACGAGCAGTACTTC. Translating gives CSAPWVSSYEQYF.

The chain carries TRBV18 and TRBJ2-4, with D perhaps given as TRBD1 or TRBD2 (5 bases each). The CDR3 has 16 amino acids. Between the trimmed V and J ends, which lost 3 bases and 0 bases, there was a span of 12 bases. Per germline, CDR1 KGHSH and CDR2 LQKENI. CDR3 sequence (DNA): TGTGCCAGCTCACCGCCGGGGCAACTAGCCAAAAACATTCAGTACTTC. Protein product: CASSPPGQLAKNIQYF. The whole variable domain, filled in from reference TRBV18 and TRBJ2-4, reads NAGVMQNPRHLVRRRGQEARLRCSPMKGHSHVYWYRQLPEEGLKFMVYLQKENIIDESGMPKERFSAEFPKEGPSILRIQQVVRGDSAAYFCASSPPGQLAKNIQYFGAGTRLSVL.

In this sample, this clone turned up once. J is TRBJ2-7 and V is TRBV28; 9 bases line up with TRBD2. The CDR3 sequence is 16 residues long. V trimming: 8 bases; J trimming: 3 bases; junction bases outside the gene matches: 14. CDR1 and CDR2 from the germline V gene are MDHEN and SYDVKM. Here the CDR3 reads CASLGGGLAGNYEQYF. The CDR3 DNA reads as TGTGCCAGCCTAGGTGGCGGGCTAGCGGGGAACTACGAGCAGTACTTC.

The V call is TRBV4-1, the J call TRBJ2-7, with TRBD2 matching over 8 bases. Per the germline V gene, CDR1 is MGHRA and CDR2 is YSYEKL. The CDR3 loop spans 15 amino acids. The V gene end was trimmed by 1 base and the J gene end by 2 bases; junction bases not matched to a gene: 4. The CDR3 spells CASSQALAGTYEQYF. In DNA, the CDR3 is TGCGCCAGCAGCCAAGCCCTAGCGGGTACCTACGAGCAGTACTTC.

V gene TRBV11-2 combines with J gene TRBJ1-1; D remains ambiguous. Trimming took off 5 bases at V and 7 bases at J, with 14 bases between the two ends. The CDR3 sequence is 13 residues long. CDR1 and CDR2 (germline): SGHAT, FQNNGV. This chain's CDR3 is CASSGELGFEAFF. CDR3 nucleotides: TGTGCCAGCAGCGGTGAGCTCGGGTTTGAAGCTTTCTTT.

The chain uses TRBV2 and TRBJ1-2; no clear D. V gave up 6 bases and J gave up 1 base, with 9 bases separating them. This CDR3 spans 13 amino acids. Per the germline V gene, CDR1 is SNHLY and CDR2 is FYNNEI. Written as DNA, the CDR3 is TGTGCCAGCAGCGCCGGACTTAACTATGGCTACACCTTC. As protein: CASSAGLNYGYTF.

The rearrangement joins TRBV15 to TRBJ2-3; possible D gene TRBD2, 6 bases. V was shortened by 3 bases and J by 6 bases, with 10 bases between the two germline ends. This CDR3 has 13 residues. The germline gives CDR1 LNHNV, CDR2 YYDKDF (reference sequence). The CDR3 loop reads CATSSRREDTQYF. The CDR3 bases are TGTGCCACCAGCAGCCGGAGGGAGGATACGCAGTATTTT.

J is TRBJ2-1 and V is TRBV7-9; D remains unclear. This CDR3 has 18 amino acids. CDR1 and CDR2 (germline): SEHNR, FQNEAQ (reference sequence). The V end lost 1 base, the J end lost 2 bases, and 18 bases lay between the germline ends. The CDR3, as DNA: TGTGCCAGCAGCTTAGAGGAGCCGGCCTTTAGACCCTACAATGAGCAGTTCTTC. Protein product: CASSLEEPAFRPYNEQFF.

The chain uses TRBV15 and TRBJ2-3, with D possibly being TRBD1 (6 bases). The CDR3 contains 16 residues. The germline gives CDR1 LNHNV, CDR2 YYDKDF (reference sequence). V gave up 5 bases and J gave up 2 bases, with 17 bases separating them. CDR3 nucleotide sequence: TGTGCCACCAGCGTCCGGGACACTGGATACACAGATACGCAGTATTTT. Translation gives CATSVRDTGYTDTQYF.

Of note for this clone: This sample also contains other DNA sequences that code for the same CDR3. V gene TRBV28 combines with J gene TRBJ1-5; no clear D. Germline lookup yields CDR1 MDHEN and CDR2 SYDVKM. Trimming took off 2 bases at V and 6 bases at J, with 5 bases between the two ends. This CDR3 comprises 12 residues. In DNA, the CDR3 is TGTGCCAGCAGTTTAGCGGGTCAGCCCCAGCATTTT. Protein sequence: CASSLAGQPQHF.

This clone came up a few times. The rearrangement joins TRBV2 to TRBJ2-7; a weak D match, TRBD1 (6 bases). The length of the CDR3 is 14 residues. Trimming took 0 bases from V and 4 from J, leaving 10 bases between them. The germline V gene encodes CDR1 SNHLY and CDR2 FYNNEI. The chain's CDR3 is CASSEARDIYEQYF. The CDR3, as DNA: TGTGCCAGCAGTGAAGCCCGGGACATTTACGAGCAGTACTTC.

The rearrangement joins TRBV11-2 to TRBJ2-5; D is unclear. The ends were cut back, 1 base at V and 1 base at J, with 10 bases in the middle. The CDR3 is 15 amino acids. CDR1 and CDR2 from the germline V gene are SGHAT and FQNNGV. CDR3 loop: CASSLVRALQETQYF. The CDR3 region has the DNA TGTGCCAGCAGCTTAGTCCGGGCCCTCCAAGAGACCCAGTACTTC.

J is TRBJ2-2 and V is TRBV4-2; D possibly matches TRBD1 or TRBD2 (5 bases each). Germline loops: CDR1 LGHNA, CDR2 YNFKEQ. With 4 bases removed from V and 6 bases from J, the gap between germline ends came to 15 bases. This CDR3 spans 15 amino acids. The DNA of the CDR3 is TGTGCCAGCAGCCCCCTGAGGGCAGGGTCCGGGGAGCTGTTTTTT. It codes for CASSPLRAGSGELFF.

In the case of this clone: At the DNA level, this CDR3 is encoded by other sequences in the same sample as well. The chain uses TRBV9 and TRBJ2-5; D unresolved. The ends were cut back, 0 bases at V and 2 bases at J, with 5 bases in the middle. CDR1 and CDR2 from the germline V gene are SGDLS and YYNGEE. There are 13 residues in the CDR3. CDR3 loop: CASSVGQQETQYF. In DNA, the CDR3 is TGTGCCAGCAGCGTAGGGCAGCAAGAGACCCAGTACTTC. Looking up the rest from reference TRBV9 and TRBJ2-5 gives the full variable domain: DSGVTQTPKHLITATGQRVTLRCSPRSGDLSVYWYQQSLDQGLQFLIQYYNGEERAKGNILERFSAQQFPDLHSELNLSSLELGDSALYFCASSVGQQETQYFGPGTRLLVL.

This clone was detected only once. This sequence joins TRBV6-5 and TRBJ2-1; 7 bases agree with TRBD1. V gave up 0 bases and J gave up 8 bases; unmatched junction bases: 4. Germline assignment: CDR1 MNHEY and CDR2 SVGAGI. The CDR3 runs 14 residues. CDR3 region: CASSYSGQLDEQFF. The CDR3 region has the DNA TGTGCCAGCAGTTACTCGGGACAGTTGGATGAGCAGTTCTTC.

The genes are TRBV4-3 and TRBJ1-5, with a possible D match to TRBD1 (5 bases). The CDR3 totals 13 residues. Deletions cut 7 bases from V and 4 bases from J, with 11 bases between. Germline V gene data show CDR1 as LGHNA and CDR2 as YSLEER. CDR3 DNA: TGCGCCAGCAACGAACAGGTAAATCAGCCCCAGCATTTT. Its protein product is CASNEQVNQPQHF.

In DNA, the CDR3 is TGTGCCATCAGTGGGACAGGGGATACGCAGTATTTT. Protein: CAISGTGDTQYF. This chain links TRBV10-3 with TRBJ2-3, with 8 positions matching TRBD1. J gave up 6 bases and V 4 bases, and 0 bases lay outside the gene matches. Germline V lookup: CDR1 ENHRY, CDR2 SYGVKD. The CDR3 covers 12 residues.

The CDR3 DNA follows: TGTGCCAGCAGGGGTACAGGCTACACTGAAGCTTTCTTT. Residues: CASRGTGYTEAFF. The gene calls are TRBV27 and TRBJ1-1, with a possible D match to TRBD1 (5 bases). Germline V gene data show CDR1 as MNHEY and CDR2 as SMNVEV (reference sequence). Trimming pared 6 bases from V and 3 bases from J, leaving 11 bases between. The CDR3 consists of 13 residues.